The 25 T cell receptor beta chains listed next were all sequenced from one sample in a study of shared clonotypes between healthy human individuals. Repertoires were generated with immunoSEQ multiplex PCR, while TCRdb's copy carries only in-frame clones and drops some. The sample holds 2 million to 2.5 million clones, roughly 94% seen once. The source material was naive CD4+ T cells sorted from blood. Subset of the sample: CD45RA+ positively selected. All receptors come from a man between 18 and 35 years old in good health.

The chain uses TRBV7-2 and TRBJ1-1, with D tentatively TRBD1 (5 bases). Deletions cut 4 bases from V and 6 bases from J, with 12 bases between. CDR1 and CDR2 (germline): SGHTA, FQGNSA. The CDR3 contains 13 residues. DNA of the CDR3: TGTGCCAGCAGCTCAATGGGGGGGTCTGAAGCTTTCTTT. Its translation: CASSSMGGSEAFF.

The chain joins TRBV11-2 to TRBJ1-2; possible D gene TRBD1, 6 bases. The V end was cut by 4 bases, the J end by 8 bases, with 14 bases between. The length of the CDR3 is 13 residues. The V gene's germline CDR1 is SGHAT and CDR2 FQNNGV. The CDR3: CASSSGDLGGYTF. Here the CDR3 DNA reads TGTGCCAGCAGCTCAGGGGATTTAGGAGGCTACACCTTC.

The CDR3 loop reads CASSSRGTANEQYF. CDR3 nucleotides: TGTGCCAGCAGCTCCAGGGGGACAGCCAACGAGCAGTACTTC. This chain links TRBV5-4 with TRBJ2-7; 7 bases are a match to TRBD1. With 3 bases clipped from V and 5 bases from J, the junction kept 8 bases outside the gene matches. CDR3 size: 14 residues. Per germline, CDR1 SGHNT and CDR2 YYREEE (reference sequence).

V is TRBV4-3 and J is TRBJ2-3; 9 nucleotides agree with TRBD2. V lost 2 bases, J lost 7 bases, and 10 bases stayed unmatched. CDR3 length: 16 residues. CDR1 and CDR2 from the germline V gene are LGHNA and YSLEER. CDR3 amino acids: CASSQQTSGVVNTQYF. In DNA, the CDR3 is TGCGCCAGCAGCCAACAGACTAGCGGAGTTGTGAATACGCAGTATTTT.

V and J are TRBV19 and TRBJ1-5; TRBD1 aligns across 8 bases. V was clipped by 8 bases and J by 6 bases; unmatched bases: 3. CDR3 size: 12 residues. Germline V gene data show CDR1 as LNHDA and CDR2 as SQIVND (reference sequence). The CDR3 bases are TGTGCCAGTGGACAGGGTTTTCAGCCCCAGCATTTT. Translating it yields CASGQGFQPQHF.

The rearrangement uses TRBV11-2 and TRBJ2-7; TRBD1 agrees at 9 bases. The trim removed 3 bases at V and 3 bases at J, leaving 3 bases unmatched. Germline V gene lookup returns CDR1 SGHAT and CDR2 FQNNGV. CDR3 length: 14 residues. The CDR3 reads CASSFPGQGYEQYF. The CDR3 nucleotides are TGTGCCAGCAGCTTCCCGGGACAGGGCTACGAGCAGTACTTC.

The V and J genes are TRBV5-1 and TRBJ1-2; D ambiguous. The CDR3 is made up of 15 amino acids. Trimming stripped 5 bases from V and 0 bases from J, with 14 bases between. CDR1 SGHRS and CDR2 YFSETQ come from the germline V gene. The CDR3 loop is CASRSSTETNYGYTF. The CDR3, as DNA: TGCGCCAGCAGGTCGAGTACAGAGACTAACTATGGCTACACCTTC.

Only one count was recorded for this clone. The chain is built from TRBV28 and TRBJ2-7; D is undetermined. V lost 6 bases and J 3 bases, leaving 12 bases between the germline ends. This CDR3 has 13 residues. CDR1 MDHEN and CDR2 SYDVKM come from the germline V gene. CDR3: CASSSSQIYEQYF. For the CDR3, the DNA is TGTGCCAGCAGCTCGAGCCAGATCTACGAGCAGTACTTC.

About this clone: Other DNA sequences within the sample encode an identical CDR3. The chain links TRBV10-1 to TRBJ2-1; 8 bases are a match to TRBD2. Germline loops: CDR1 WNHNN, CDR2 SYGVQD (reference sequence). Losses at the gene ends were 0 bases for V and 3 bases for J; bases not matched to a gene: 4. This CDR3 is 16 amino acids long. CDR3 bases: TGCGCCAGCAGTGAGTCTGGCCTAGCGGGCTACAATGAGCAGTTCTTC. Encoded protein: CASSESGLAGYNEQFF.

This chain connects TRBV6-5 to TRBJ1-4; 7 nucleotides align to TRBD1. CDR3 length: 13 residues. Unmatched junction bases numbered 5, after V lost 6 bases and J lost 7 bases. Per the germline V gene, CDR1 is MNHEY and CDR2 is SVGAGI. The CDR3 region is CASRTGLGEKLFF. The CDR3 region has the DNA TGTGCCAGCAGGACAGGGCTCGGTGAAAAACTGTTTTTT.

The chain is built from TRBV19 and TRBJ1-2, with D unresolved. CDR1 and CDR2 (germline): LNHDA, SQIVND (reference sequence). V lost 6 bases and J 2 bases, leaving 10 bases between the germline ends. This CDR3 region has 13 residues. CDR3 loop: CASSGVPNYGYTF. The CDR3 region has the DNA TGTGCCAGTAGCGGAGTCCCGAACTATGGCTACACCTTC.

The V call is TRBV4-2, the J call TRBJ2-6; D ambiguous. CDR3 length equals 16 residues. The germline V gene encodes CDR1 LGHNA and CDR2 YNFKEQ. Trimming shortened V by 0 bases and J by 3 bases, and 9 bases separated the two germline ends. Written as DNA, the CDR3 is TGTGCCAGCAGCCAAGATCAGGCGCTTGGGGCCAACGTCCTGACTTTC. Translated, it gives CASSQDQALGANVLTF.

The CDR3 DNA reads TGCAGCCCCCCAGGAGGGAAGAGCTCTGGGGCCAACGTCCTGACTTTC. It specifies CSPPGGKSSGANVLTF. The chain couples TRBV29-1 to TRBJ2-6; weak D call: TRBD2 (6 bases). The CDR3 has 16 amino acids. Trimming removed 8 bases from V and 0 bases from J, with 17 bases in between. CDR1 is SQVTM and CDR2 is ANQGSEA in the germline V gene.

The rearrangement links TRBV2 to TRBJ2-7, with TRBD1 matching 10 bases. CDR3 size: 14 residues. Trimming removed 6 bases from V and 4 bases from J; junction bases left unmatched: 6. Per germline, CDR1 SNHLY and CDR2 FYNNEI. For the CDR3, the DNA is TGTGCCAGCAGGTCTCGGGACAGGGGATACGAGCAGTACTTC. It codes for CASRSRDRGYEQYF.

J is TRBJ2-5 and V is TRBV2; possibly TRBD2 for D (5 bases). The germline V gene has CDR1 SNHLY and CDR2 FYNNEI. This CDR3 has 14 amino acids. Trimming took 8 bases from V and 2 from J, leaving 15 bases between them. In DNA form, the CDR3 reads TGTGCCAGCGGTCGTGTTGAGGGTCAAGAGACCCAGTACTTC. Its protein product is CASGRVEGQETQYF. Supplemented by reference TRBV2 and TRBJ2-5, the full variable domain reads EPEVTQTPSHQVTQMGQEVILRCVPISNHLYFYWYRQILGQKVEFLVSFYNNEISEKSEIFDDQFSVERPDGSNFTLKIRSTKLEDSAMYFCASGRVEGQETQYFGPGTRLLVL.

The rearrangement joins TRBV27 to TRBJ2-7; D is unresolved. Trimming cost V 4 bases and J 2 bases, with 18 bases left between them. Looked up from germline, CDR1 is MNHEY and CDR2 is SMNVEV (reference sequence). This CDR3 region has 16 residues. CDR3: CASSSTVDHPTYEQYF. CDR3 sequence (DNA): TGTGCCAGCAGTTCAACAGTGGACCACCCAACCTACGAGCAGTACTTC.

This sequence joins TRBV11-2 and TRBJ1-6; D gene unclear. Germline loops: CDR1 SGHAT, CDR2 FQNNGV. This CDR3 has 15 amino acids. V gave up 2 bases and J gave up 8 bases, with 13 bases separating them. CDR3 sequence (DNA): TGTGCCAGCAGCTTATCCGGGCAGGAGTATTCACCCCTCCACTTT. Encoded protein: CASSLSGQEYSPLHF.

The V and J genes are TRBV13 and TRBJ2-1; TRBD2 matches at 9 bases. With V trimmed by 0 bases and J by 8 bases, 11 bases remained unmatched. The CDR3 contains 17 residues. The germline gives CDR1 PRHDT, CDR2 FYEKMQ (reference sequence). The CDR3 nucleotides are TGTGCCAGCAGCTTAGGCCGTGGTCTAGCGGGGATGGATGAGCAGTTCTTC. As protein: CASSLGRGLAGMDEQFF.

The rearrangement links TRBV10-1 to TRBJ2-1; tentatively, D is TRBD2 (6 bases). Trimming took 5 bases from V and 8 from J, leaving 16 bases between them. Germline CDR1 WNHNN, CDR2 SYGVQD (reference sequence). There are 14 residues in the CDR3. CDR3 amino acids: CASSTGSTFDEQFF. The CDR3 DNA sequence: TGCGCCAGCAGTACCGGGAGTACTTTCGATGAGCAGTTCTTC.

CDR3 coding DNA: TGCGCCAGCAGCCCTCAAGGTGGTGTGCGCGGGAGTACCGGGGAGCTGTTTTTT. This gives the protein CASSPQGGVRGSTGELFF. The chain carries TRBV4-1 and TRBJ2-2, with 7 bases fitting TRBD2. Germline CDR1 is MGHRA and CDR2 is YSYEKL. The CDR3 contains 18 residues. V shed 4 bases, J shed 5 bases, and the junction held 16 bases outside the gene matches.

This sequence joins TRBV4-2 and TRBJ1-2; 8 nucleotides match TRBD1. Germline-derived CDR1 and CDR2 are LGHNA and YNFKEQ. The CDR3 is 16 residues long. J was trimmed by 6 bases and V by 2 bases; bases with no gene match: 11. The DNA for the CDR3 is TGTGCCAGCAGCCAACCCATAGGACAGGGTAGTGATGGCTACACCTTC. Protein: CASSQPIGQGSDGYTF.

The rearrangement links TRBV7-9 to TRBJ1-2, with a tentative D call TRBD1 (6 bases). Germline CDR1 reads SEHNR; CDR2 reads FQNEAQ (reference sequence). CDR3 length equals 15 residues. With 5 bases removed from V and 5 bases from J, the gap between germline ends came to 18 bases. In DNA, the CDR3 is TGTGCCAGCAGCCCTGGGTCGGACAGCTCTTATGGCTACACCTTC. Translation: CASSPGSDSSYGYTF.

Notes on this clone: Other DNA sequences from this sample encode an identical CDR3 as well. V and J are TRBV11-2 and TRBJ1-5; D remains ambiguous. Between the trimmed V and J ends, which lost 4 bases and 0 bases, there was a span of 7 bases. Germline V gene sequence: CDR1 SGHAT, CDR2 FQNNGV. The CDR3 is 14 amino acids. The CDR3, as DNA: TGTGCCAGCAGCTCGGGTCTTAGCAATCAGCCCCAGCATTTT. Translated, it gives CASSSGLSNQPQHF.

The rearrangement uses TRBV10-1 and TRBJ2-7, with D perhaps assigned TRBD1 or TRBD2 (5 bases each). Germline CDR1 reads WNHNN; CDR2 reads SYGVQD (reference sequence). The length of the CDR3 is 14 residues. The V end lost 0 bases, the J end lost 2 bases, and 8 bases lay between the germline ends. This chain's CDR3 is CASSESGDPYEQYF. CDR3 sequence (DNA): TGCGCCAGCAGTGAGTCGGGGGATCCCTACGAGCAGTACTTC.

This sequence joins TRBV10-2 and TRBJ1-5, with D perhaps TRBD1 (5 bases). Trimming shortened V by 9 bases and J by 0 bases, and 12 bases separated the two germline ends. CDR3 length equals 14 residues. CDR1 and CDR2 (germline): WSHSY, SAAADI. The CDR3 reads CASRDGNSNQPQHF. DNA for the CDR3: TGCGCCAGTAGGGACGGCAATAGCAATCAGCCCCAGCATTTT.